The 18 T cell receptor beta chains given below trace back to one sample, sequenced in a study of T cells in Graves' hyperthyroidism and ophthalmopathy. It was RNA transcripts that yielded the amplified TCR beta CDR3 regions. First-round RT-PCR with HTBI primers amplified the TCR CDR3 region. TCRdb re-derived calls from the multiplex PCR reads in MiXCR, one entry per CDR3 protein. Among around 600,000 distinct CDR3 sequences, 13% to 15% were seen once, and the ten largest hold over 6%. Input material: blood. Source of these receptors: a woman aged 18-30 years with Graves' ophthalmopathy.

In this sample, this clonotype turned up many times. The chain links TRBV6-5 to TRBJ2-7; 12 nucleotides agree with TRBD2. V trimming: 0 bases; J trimming: 6 bases; junction bases outside the gene matches: 9. This CDR3 is 17 amino acids long. CDR1 and CDR2 from the germline V gene are MNHEY and SVGAGI. The DNA of the CDR3 is TGTGCCAGCAGTTACTCGAGATCTAGCGGGAGGGCCCGCGAGCAGTACTTC. This codes for CASSYSRSSGRAREQYF.

This clonotype occurred many times. The V and J genes are TRBV12-3 or TRBV12-4 and TRBJ1-2; 8 bases line up with TRBD1. V shed 5 bases and J 2 bases; nucleotides not matched to a gene: 4. This CDR3 is built from 14 residues. Here the CDR3 DNA reads TGTGCCAGCAGTCCCAGGGGGCAAAACTATGGCTACACCTTC. It specifies CASSPRGQNYGYTF.

This clonotype appeared many times. The chain carries TRBV19 and TRBJ1-4; unclear D gene. From germline, CDR1 is LNHDA and CDR2 SQIVND (reference sequence). The CDR3 is 15 amino acids. V lost 9 bases and J lost 8, with 22 bases in between. As DNA, the CDR3 is TGTGCCAGCACCTCATACAGCAGTCAAGGAGAAAAACTGTTTTTT. Its translation is CASTSYSSQGEKLFF.

This clonotype has more than one count but fewer than ten. The J gene is TRBJ2-7, the V gene TRBV4-2; the D gene could be TRBD1 or TRBD2 (5 bases each). CDR3 length: 14 amino acids. Per germline, CDR1 LGHNA and CDR2 YNFKEQ. The V end was cut by 1 base, the J end by 7 bases, with 14 bases between. This chain's CDR3 is CASSQVWGSREQYF. In nucleotides, the CDR3 is TGTGCCAGCAGCCAAGTCTGGGGGAGCCGGGAGCAGTACTTC.

This clonotype was found many times. V and J are TRBV7-2 and TRBJ1-2, with 8 nucleotides matching TRBD1. V was pared by 5 bases and J by 4 bases, with 3 bases of the junction left unmatched. The CDR3 length is 13 residues. Germline V gene sequence: CDR1 SGHTA, CDR2 FQGNSA. The chain's CDR3 is CASSAGQVYGYTF. CDR3 sequence (DNA): TGTGCCAGCAGCGCGGGACAGGTCTATGGCTACACCTTC.

The table lists this clonotype with a few counts. This chain uses TRBV19 with TRBJ2-2; D remains ambiguous. V was shortened by 11 bases and J by 6 bases, with 7 bases between the two germline ends. The CDR3 is 10 amino acids. Germline V gene lookup returns CDR1 LNHDA and CDR2 SQIVND (reference sequence). As DNA, the CDR3 is TGTGCCCGGTCCCCCGGGGAGCTGTTTTTT. This encodes CARSPGELFF.

This clonotype has at least ten counts. This chain links TRBV12-3 or TRBV12-4 with TRBJ2-5, with D maybe TRBD2 (6 bases). This CDR3 is 12 amino acids long. The V end lost 7 bases, the J end lost 6 bases, and 12 bases lay between the germline ends. The CDR3 loop reads CASTPGGQTQYF. DNA for the CDR3: TGTGCCAGCACCCCCGGGGGTCAGACCCAGTACTTC.

At least ten counts were recorded for this clonotype. The chain has TRBV12-3 or TRBV12-4 and TRBJ1-5; maybe TRBD1 (6 bases). This CDR3 contains 15 residues. Deletions cut 3 bases from V and 4 bases from J, with 13 bases between. This CDR3 reads CASSLVIGQNQPQHF. CDR3 DNA sequence: TGTGCCAGCAGTTTGGTCATAGGACAGAATCAGCCCCAGCATTTT.

This clonotype was counted a few times. This rearrangement joins TRBV9 to TRBJ2-3, with D uncertain. V dropped 0 bases and J dropped 5 bases, with 7 bases sitting between them. Germline V CDR1 and CDR2: SGDLS, YYNGEE. This CDR3 comprises 13 residues. CDR3 sequence (DNA): TGTGCCAGCAGCGTAGACTTGGGAGATACGCAGTATTTT. Its protein product is CASSVDLGDTQYF. Full variable domain (remainder filled in from reference TRBV9 and TRBJ2-3): DSGVTQTPKHLITATGQRVTLRCSPRSGDLSVYWYQQSLDQGLQFLIQYYNGEERAKGNILERFSAQQFPDLHSELNLSSLELGDSALYFCASSVDLGDTQYFGPGTRLTVL.

For this clonotype: A much larger clonotype is one base distant, so this may be a read error. The chain carries TRBV27 and TRBJ2-3; 7 nucleotides line up with TRBD1. The CDR3 is 14 residues long. The J segment lost 5 bases and the V segment lost 5 bases, leaving 7 bases of the junction unmatched. Germline lookup yields CDR1 MNHEY and CDR2 SMNVEV (reference sequence). The CDR3: CASSDRVRGDTQYF. In nucleotides, the CDR3 is TGTGCCAGCAGTGACAGGGTGAGGGGAGATACGCAGTATTTT.

Comment on this clonotype: A much larger clone is a single base away; this may be a read error. The rearrangement uses TRBV7-9 and TRBJ1-1; 9 bases are shared with TRBD1. Germline lookup yields CDR1 SEHNR and CDR2 FQNEAQ (reference sequence). The CDR3 runs to 17 residues. CDR3 region: CANSLANRGPVNTEAFF. CDR3 coding DNA: TGTGCCAACAGCTTGGCAAACAGGGGGCCGGTCAACACTGAAGCTTTCTTT.

The chain couples TRBV6-5 to TRBJ1-1; D gene uncertain. The CDR3 covers 13 residues. Looked up from germline, CDR1 is MNHEY and CDR2 is SVGAGI. The V and J ends lost 0 bases and 6 bases respectively, with 8 bases between them. For the CDR3, the DNA is TGTGCCAGCAGTTACTCTAGTTCAGCTGAAGCTTTCTTT. Protein: CASSYSSSAEAFF.

This clonotype has a count of ten or more. J is TRBJ2-7 and V is TRBV9; TRBD2 matches 9 bases. J gave up 2 bases and V 3 bases, and 9 bases lay outside the gene matches. The CDR3 is made up of 16 amino acids. Germline values: CDR1 SGDLS, CDR2 YYNGEE. Here the CDR3 reads CASSDGPSGTTYEQYF. The CDR3, as DNA: TGTGCCAGCAGCGATGGGCCTAGCGGGACTACCTACGAGCAGTACTTC.

This rearrangement joins TRBV30 to TRBJ1-1; D remains ambiguous. Looked up from germline, CDR1 is GTSNPN and CDR2 is SVGIG (reference sequence). The V and J ends lost 5 bases and 1 base respectively, with 5 bases between them. The CDR3 is made up of 11 amino acids. For the CDR3, the DNA is TGTGCCTGGGAGACGAACACTGAAGCTTTCTTT. Translated: CAWETNTEAFF.

This clonotype was picked up many times. V is TRBV18 and J is TRBJ1-1; 12 bases map to TRBD1. V was clipped by 6 bases and J by 7 bases; unmatched bases: 3. CDR1 is KGHSH and CDR2 is LQKENI in the germline V gene. The CDR3 runs to 13 residues. Written as DNA, the CDR3 is TGTGCCAGCTCGGGACAGGGGGCGAGTGAAGCTTTCTTT. Protein sequence: CASSGQGASEAFF.

This clonotype was recorded at least ten times. This rearrangement joins TRBV28 to TRBJ2-3, with TRBD2 matching over 11 bases. Germline V gene lookup returns CDR1 MDHEN and CDR2 SYDVKM. J gave up 5 bases and V 6 bases, and 13 bases lay outside the gene matches. CDR3 length: 17 amino acids. The CDR3 is CASRPSSGRPRKDTQYF. CDR3 coding DNA: TGTGCCAGCAGACCTTCTAGCGGGAGGCCTCGGAAAGATACGCAGTATTTT.

In this sample, this clonotype turned up many times. V gene TRBV7-2 combines with J gene TRBJ2-5; 7 bases line up with TRBD1. The CDR3 contains 15 residues. After removal of 5 bases from V and 2 bases from J, the junction contained 8 bases not matched to a gene. Germline-derived CDR1 and CDR2 are SGHTA and FQGNSA. CDR3 bases: TGTGCCAGCAGCCTCCCACAGGGGTCACAAGAGACCCAGTACTTC. Encoded protein: CASSLPQGSQETQYF.

Many counts were recorded for this clonotype. The chain is built from TRBV2 and TRBJ2-1; 10 bases align to TRBD2. The CDR3 loop spans 16 amino acids. The V gene's germline CDR1 is SNHLY and CDR2 FYNNEI. The V segment lost 6 bases and the J segment 9 bases; nucleotides outside the gene matches: 14. The CDR3 reads CASSPALAGVGREQFF. The CDR3 DNA sequence: TGTGCCAGCAGCCCCGCCCTAGCGGGAGTAGGGCGTGAGCAGTTCTTC.